This TCR beta chain originates from a study of blood T cell repertoires in COVID-19. Study as a whole: Some COVID-19 samples were acute and others convalescent; all came from the United States, Italy and Spain. PBMCs, B-cell-depleted T cells, or T cells were the source of the cDNA or gDNA that made up the material.

With 7 bases removed from V and 4 bases from J, the gap between germline ends came to 14 bases. In germline, CDR1 is MDHEN, CDR2 SYDVKM. The CDR3 runs 13 residues. This clone is a singleton in its sample. Sequencing used immunoSEQ multiplex PCR; TCRdb keeps in-frame clones, though not all of them. The top ten clones hold 1.2% of a sample with around 240,000 clones, approximately 91% of them seen once. Clinical history as reported by participants underpinned cohort assignment. The rearrangement links TRBV28 to TRBJ2-7; tentative D call: TRBD2 (6 bases). The sequence was obtained from a human donor in a cohort exposed to, infected with or recovered from COVID-19 (not recorded which). The donor label of this sample is uncertain. The material sequenced was PBMCs or T cells enriched from blood (not recorded which). This CDR3 is CASTPGTLYEQYF. As DNA, the CDR3 is TGTGCCAGCACCCCAGGGACTCTTTACGAGCAGTACTTC.